The sequence of this T cell receptor beta chain was determined in a study of cytomegalovirus exposure and HLA in healthy donors. About the study: Earlier, some 200 million T cells were analyzed, and 90 million to 120 million unique TCR beta sequences were found among them.

PCR amplification relied on 60 Vbeta primers (plus 13 Jbeta primers). Assay used: immunoSEQ multiplex PCR; TCRdb lists only in-frame clones, some missing. Of some 95,000 clones listed, approximately 71% are singletons. Findings and caveats of the study: From TCR beta sequences, most subjects' HLA-A and HLA-B alleles were reportedly predicted accurately. A classifier reportedly called cytomegalovirus status with high sensitivity and specificity. A prior analysis recorded that most TCR beta V segments were productive about 90% or about 30% of the time.

Details on this clone: Its specificity is unknown.

The origin of this receptor is a woman aged 18-29 years in good health and CMV-seropositive. The sequencing sample was made of PBMCs.

CDR3 nucleotide sequence: TGTGCCAGCAGCTTAAACAGGAACTATGGCTACACCTTC. This sequence encodes CASSLNRNYGYTF. This chain links TRBV11-1 with TRBJ1-2; maybe TRBD1 (5 bases). Germline V gene lookup returns CDR1 SGHAT and CDR2 FQDESV (reference sequence). Trimming cost V 2 bases and J 2 bases, with 6 bases left between them. CDR3 length: 13 amino acids.